This TCR beta chain was found in a study of T cells in Graves' hyperthyroidism and ophthalmopathy. RNA transcripts gave rise to amplified TCR beta CDR3 regions. First-round RT-PCR of the TCR CDR3 relied on the HTBI primer set. TCRdb recomputed calls from the multiplex PCR reads with MiXCR, one row per CDR3 protein. The sample carries roughly 300,000 distinct CDR3 sequences, over 15% recorded once. The germline CDR1 and CDR2 sequences are SQVTM and ANQGSEA. This CDR3 is 12 amino acids long. V was clipped by 6 bases and J by 2 bases, with 8 bases between them. Graves' hyperthyroidism was deemed stable given no ophthalmopathy progression within 18 months. This clonotype was seen a handful of times.

The sequence was obtained from a woman aged 45 to 65 with Graves' hyperthyroidism. The V gene is TRBV29-1, the J gene TRBJ2-1; D is undetermined. Specimen: blood. CDR3 amino acids: CSVVRTYNEQFF. DNA of the CDR3: TGCAGCGTCGTGAGGACCTACAATGAGCAGTTCTTC.